This T cell receptor beta chain is from a study of T cell changes during pregnancy in multiple sclerosis. Using immunoSEQ multiplex PCR, the repertoire was profiled, and TCRdb retains in-frame clones only, with some absent. The table lists just over 30,000 clones, approximately 90% of them singletons. The receptor was isolated from a female donor with multiple sclerosis, enrolled in a pregnancy study. The sequenced sample was CD8+ T cells from peripheral blood mononuclear cells, obtained in the second trimester of pregnancy.

In nucleotides, the CDR3 is TGCGCCAGCAGCCAAGAATCAACGGTACTATACAATGAGCAGTTCTTC. Its protein product is CASSQESTVLYNEQFF. The chain joins TRBV4-3 to TRBJ2-1; no reliable D call. The V and J ends lost 0 bases and 4 bases respectively, with 13 bases between them. Germline lookup yields CDR1 LGHNA and CDR2 YSLEER. The CDR3 is 16 residues long.